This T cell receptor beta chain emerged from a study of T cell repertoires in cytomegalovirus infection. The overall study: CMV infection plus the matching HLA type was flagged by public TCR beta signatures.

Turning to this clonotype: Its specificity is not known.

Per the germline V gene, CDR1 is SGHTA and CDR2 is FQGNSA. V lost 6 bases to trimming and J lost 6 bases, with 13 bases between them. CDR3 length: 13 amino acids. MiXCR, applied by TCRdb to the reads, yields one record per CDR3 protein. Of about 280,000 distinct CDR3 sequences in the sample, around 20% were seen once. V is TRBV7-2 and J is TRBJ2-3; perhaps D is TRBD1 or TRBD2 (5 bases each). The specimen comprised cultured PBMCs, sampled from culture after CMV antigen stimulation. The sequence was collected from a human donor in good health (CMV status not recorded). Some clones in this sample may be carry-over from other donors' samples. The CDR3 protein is CASSQGEADTQYF. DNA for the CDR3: TGTGCCAGCAGTCAGGGAGAGGCCGATACGCAGTATTTT.